This paragraph covers one TCR beta chain sequence. Its antigen is as yet unknown. The CDR3 is 14 residues long. The J segment lost 5 bases and the V segment lost 3 bases, leaving 4 bases of the junction unmatched. Per germline, CDR1 SNHLY and CDR2 FYNNEI. Produced via immunoSEQ multiplex PCR; TCRdb's table is partial and in-frame only. The data show about 120,000 clones, 75% to 90% seen once. This sample was taken from a study of cytomegalovirus exposure and HLA in healthy donors. The wider study: The 120 or so validation repertoires, a later analysis reported, used the same platform as the 600 to 700 first-cohort repertoires.

Study-wide points: Within the 120 or so validation repertoires, first-cohort TCR clusters tended to co-occur, according to a later analysis.

The genes are TRBV2 and TRBJ2-7; 10 bases match TRBD1. This receptor was obtained from a man younger than 35 in good health and CMV-seropositive. Sequenced input: PBMCs. DNA of the CDR3: TGTGCCAGCAGTGACCTTGACAGGGGGCACGAGCAGTACTTC. Protein: CASSDLDRGHEQYF.